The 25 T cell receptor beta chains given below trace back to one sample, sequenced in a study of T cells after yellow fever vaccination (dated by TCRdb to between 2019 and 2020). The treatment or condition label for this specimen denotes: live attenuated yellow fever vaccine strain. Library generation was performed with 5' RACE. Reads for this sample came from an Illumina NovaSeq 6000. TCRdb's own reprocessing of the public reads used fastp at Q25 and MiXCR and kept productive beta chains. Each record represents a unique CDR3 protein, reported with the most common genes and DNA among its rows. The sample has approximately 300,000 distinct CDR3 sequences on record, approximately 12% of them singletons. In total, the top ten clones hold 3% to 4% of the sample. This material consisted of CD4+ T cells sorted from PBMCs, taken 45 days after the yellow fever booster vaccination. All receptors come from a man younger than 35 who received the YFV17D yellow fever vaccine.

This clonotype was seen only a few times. CDR3 DNA sequence: TGTGCCAGCAGCCGAGGGACTAGCGGACCCTACGAGCAGTACTTC. It specifies CASSRGTSGPYEQYF. The rearrangement uses TRBV3-1 and TRBJ2-7, with TRBD2 identical over 11 bases. CDR3 length: 15 residues. V dropped 4 bases and J dropped 2; count of bases not matched to a gene: 4. Per the germline V gene, CDR1 is LGHDT and CDR2 is YNNKEL (reference sequence).

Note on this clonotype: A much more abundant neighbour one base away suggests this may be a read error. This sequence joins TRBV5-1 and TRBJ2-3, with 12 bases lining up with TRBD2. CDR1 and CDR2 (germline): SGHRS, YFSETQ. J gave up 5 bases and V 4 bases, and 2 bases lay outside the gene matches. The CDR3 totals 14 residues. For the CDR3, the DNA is TGCGCCAGCAGCCAGACTAGCGGGGGAGATACGCAGTATTTT. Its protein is CASSQTSGGDTQYF.

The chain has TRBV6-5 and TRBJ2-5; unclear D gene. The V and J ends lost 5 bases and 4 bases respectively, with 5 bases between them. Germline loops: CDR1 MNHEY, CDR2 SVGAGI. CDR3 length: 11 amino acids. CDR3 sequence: CASSTPETQYF. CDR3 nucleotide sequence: TGTGCCAGCAGTACCCCAGAGACCCAGTACTTC.

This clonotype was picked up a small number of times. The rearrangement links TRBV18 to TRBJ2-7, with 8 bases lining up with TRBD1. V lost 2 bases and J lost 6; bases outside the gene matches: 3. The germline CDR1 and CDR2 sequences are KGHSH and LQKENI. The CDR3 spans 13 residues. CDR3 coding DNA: TGTGCCAGCTCACCAGGACAGGGACCCGAGCAGTACGTC. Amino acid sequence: CASSPGQGPEQYV.

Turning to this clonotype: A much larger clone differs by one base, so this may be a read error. CDR3 in amino acids: CASSLVPTYTQYF. The CDR3 nucleotides are TGCGCCAGCAGCTTGGTACCCACATATACGCAGTATTTT. This chain connects TRBV5-1 to TRBJ2-3, with no clear D. Germline loops: CDR1 SGHRS, CDR2 YFSETQ. This CDR3 region has 13 residues.

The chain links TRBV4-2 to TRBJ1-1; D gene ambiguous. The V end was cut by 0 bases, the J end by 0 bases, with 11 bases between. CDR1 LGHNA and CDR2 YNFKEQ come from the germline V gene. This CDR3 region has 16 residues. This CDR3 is CASSQDILGMNTEAFF. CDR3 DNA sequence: TGTGCCAGCAGCCAAGATATTCTCGGGATGAACACTGAAGCTTTCTTT.

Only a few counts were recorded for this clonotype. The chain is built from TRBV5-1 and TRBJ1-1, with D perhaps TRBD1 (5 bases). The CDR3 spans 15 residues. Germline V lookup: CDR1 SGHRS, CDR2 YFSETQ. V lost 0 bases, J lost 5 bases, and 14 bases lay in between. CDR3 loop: CASSLVGTWQTEAFF. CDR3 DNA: TGCGCCAGCAGCTTGGTTGGGACTTGGCAGACTGAAGCTTTCTTT.

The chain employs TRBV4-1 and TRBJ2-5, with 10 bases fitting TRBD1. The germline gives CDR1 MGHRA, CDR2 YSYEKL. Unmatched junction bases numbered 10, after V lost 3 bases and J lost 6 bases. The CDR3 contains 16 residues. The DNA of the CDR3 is TGCGCCAGCAGCCAGGAGCCGGGACAGGGGCTTAAGACCCAGTACTTC. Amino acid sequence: CASSQEPGQGLKTQYF.

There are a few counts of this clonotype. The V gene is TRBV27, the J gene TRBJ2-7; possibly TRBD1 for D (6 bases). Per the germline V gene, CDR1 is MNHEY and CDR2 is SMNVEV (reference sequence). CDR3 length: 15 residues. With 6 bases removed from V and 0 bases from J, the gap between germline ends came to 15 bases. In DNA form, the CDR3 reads TGTGCCAGCAGGAAACAGGGTAGTCACTCCTACGAGCAGTACTTC. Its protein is CASRKQGSHSYEQYF.

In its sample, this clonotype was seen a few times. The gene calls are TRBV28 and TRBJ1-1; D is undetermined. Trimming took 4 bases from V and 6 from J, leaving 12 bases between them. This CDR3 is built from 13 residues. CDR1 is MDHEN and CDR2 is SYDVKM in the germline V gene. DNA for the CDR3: TGTGCCAGCAGTTCCCCCGACACAGCTGAAGCTTTCTTT. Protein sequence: CASSSPDTAEAFF. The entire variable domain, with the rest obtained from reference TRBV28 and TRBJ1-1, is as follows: DVKVTQSSRYLVKRTGEKVFLECVQDMDHENMFWYRQDPGLGLRLIYFSYDVKMKEKGDIPEGYSVSREKKERFSLILESASTNQTSMYLCASSSPDTAEAFFGQGTRLTVV.

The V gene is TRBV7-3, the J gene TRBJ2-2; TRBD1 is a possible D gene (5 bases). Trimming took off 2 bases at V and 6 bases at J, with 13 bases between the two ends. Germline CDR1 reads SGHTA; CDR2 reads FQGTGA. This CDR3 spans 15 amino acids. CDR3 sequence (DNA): TGTGCCAGCAGCTTACGTGGTGTAGGGGCCGGGGAGCTGTTTTTT. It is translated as CASSLRGVGAGELFF. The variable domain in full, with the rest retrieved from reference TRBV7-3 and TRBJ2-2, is GAGVSQTPSNKVTEKGKYVELRCDPISGHTALYWYRQSLGQGPEFLIYFQGTGAADDSGLPNDRFFAVRPEGSVSTLKIQRTERGDSAVYLCASSLRGVGAGELFFGEGSRLTVL.

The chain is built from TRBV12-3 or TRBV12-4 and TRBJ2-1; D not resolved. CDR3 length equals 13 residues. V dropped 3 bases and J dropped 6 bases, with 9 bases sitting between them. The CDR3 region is CASSFLLLNEQFF. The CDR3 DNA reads TGTGCCAGCAGTTTCCTCCTCCTCAATGAGCAGTTCTTC.

The CDR3 region is CAIGRPQETQYF. The DNA of the CDR3 is TGTGCCATCGGCCGGCCACAAGAGACCCAGTACTTC. The chain has TRBV10-3 and TRBJ2-5; D uncertain. Germline V CDR1 and CDR2: ENHRY, SYGVKD. This CDR3 comprises 12 residues. The germline V and J ends were trimmed by 8 bases and 2 bases, with 9 bases remaining between them.

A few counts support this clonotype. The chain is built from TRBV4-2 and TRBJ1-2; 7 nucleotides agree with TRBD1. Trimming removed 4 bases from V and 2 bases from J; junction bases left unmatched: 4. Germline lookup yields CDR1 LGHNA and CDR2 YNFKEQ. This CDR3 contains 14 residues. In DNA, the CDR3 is TGTGCCAGCAGCCTGACAGGGAAAAACTATGGCTACACCTTC. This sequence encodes CASSLTGKNYGYTF.

For the CDR3, the DNA is TGTGCCAGCAGCCAGGCCACAGATATGAGCTCCTACAATGAGCAGTTCTTC. Its protein product is CASSQATDMSSYNEQFF. The chain has TRBV4-2 and TRBJ2-1; no reliable D call. V was shortened by 3 bases and J by 0 bases, with 15 bases between the two germline ends. This CDR3 region has 17 residues. Germline CDR1 LGHNA, CDR2 YNFKEQ.

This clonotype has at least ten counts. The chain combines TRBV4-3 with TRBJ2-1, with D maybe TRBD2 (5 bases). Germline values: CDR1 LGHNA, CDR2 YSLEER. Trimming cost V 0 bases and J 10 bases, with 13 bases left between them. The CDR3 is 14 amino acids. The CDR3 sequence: CASSQDGRTGEQFF. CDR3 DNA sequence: TGCGCCAGCAGCCAAGACGGTCGCACGGGGGAGCAGTTCTTC.

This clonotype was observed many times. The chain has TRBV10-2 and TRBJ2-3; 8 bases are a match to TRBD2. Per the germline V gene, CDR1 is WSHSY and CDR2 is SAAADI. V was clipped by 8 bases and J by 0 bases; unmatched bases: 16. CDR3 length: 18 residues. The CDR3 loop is CASSRGGGPHPSTDTQYF. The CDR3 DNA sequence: TGCGCCAGCTCTAGAGGCGGGGGGCCCCATCCTAGCACAGATACGCAGTATTTT.

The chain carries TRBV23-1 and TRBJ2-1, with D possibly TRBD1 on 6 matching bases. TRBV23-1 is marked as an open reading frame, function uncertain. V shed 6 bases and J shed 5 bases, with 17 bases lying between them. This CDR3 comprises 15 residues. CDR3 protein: CASSPNRQANNEQFF. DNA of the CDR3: TGCGCCAGCAGCCCAAACCGACAGGCGAACAATGAGCAGTTCTTC.

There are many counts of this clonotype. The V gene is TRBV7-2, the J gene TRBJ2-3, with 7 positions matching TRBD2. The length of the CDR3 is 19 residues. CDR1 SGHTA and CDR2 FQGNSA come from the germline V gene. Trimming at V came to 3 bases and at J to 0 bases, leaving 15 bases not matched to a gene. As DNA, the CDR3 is TGTGCCAGCAGCTTTTGGGGAGCGGGAAAATCAACTAGCACAGATACGCAGTATTTT. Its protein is CASSFWGAGKSTSTDTQYF. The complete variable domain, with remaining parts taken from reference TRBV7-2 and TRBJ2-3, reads GAGVSQSPSNKVTEKGKDVELRCDPISGHTALYWYRQSLGQGLEFLIYFQGNSAPDKSGLPSDRFSAERTGGSVSTLTIQRTQQEDSAVYLCASSFWGAGKSTSTDTQYFGPGTRLTVL.

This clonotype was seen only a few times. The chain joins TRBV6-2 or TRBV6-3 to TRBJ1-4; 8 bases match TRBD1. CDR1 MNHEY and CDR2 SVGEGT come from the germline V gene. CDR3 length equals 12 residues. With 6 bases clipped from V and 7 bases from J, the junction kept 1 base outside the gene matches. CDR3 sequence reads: CASRGQAEKLFF. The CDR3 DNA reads TGTGCCAGCAGGGGACAGGCTGAAAAACTGTTTTTT.

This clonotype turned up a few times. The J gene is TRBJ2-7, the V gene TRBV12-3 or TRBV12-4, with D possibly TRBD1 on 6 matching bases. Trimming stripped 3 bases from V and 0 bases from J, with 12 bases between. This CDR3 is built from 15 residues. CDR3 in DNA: TGTGCCAGCAGTTTCTCAGGGGTAGTCTCCTACGAGCAGTACGTC. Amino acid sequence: CASSFSGVVSYEQYV.

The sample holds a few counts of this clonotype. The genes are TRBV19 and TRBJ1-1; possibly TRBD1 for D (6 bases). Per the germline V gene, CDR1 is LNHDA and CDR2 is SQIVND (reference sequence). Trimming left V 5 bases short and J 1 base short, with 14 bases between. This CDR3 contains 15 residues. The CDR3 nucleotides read TGTGCCAGTAGTCGGGAGTGGACAGCGAACACTGAAGCTTTCTTT. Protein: CASSREWTANTEAFF. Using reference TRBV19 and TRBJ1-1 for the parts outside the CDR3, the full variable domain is DGGITQSPKYLFRKEGQNVTLSCEQNLNHDAMYWYRQDPGQGLRLIYYSQIVNDFQKGDIAEGYSVSREKKESFPLTVTSAQKNPTAFYLCASSREWTANTEAFFGQGTRLTVV.

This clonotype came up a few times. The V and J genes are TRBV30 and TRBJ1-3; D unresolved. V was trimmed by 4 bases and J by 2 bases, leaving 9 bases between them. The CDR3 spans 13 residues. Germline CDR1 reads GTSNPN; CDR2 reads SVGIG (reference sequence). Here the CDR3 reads CAWTIDTGNTIYF. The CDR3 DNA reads TGTGCCTGGACGATCGACACTGGAAACACCATATATTTT.

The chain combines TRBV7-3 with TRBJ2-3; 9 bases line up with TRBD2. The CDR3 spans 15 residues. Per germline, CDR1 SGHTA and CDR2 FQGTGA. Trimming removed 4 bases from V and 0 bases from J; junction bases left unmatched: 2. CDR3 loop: CASSSGLASTDTQYF. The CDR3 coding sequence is TGTGCCAGCAGCTCAGGACTAGCGAGCACAGATACGCAGTATTTT.

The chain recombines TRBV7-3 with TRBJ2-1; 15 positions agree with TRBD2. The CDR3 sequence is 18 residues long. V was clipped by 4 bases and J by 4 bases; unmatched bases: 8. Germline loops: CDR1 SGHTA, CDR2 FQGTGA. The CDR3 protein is CASSWDRTSGGAYNEQFF. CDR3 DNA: TGTGCCAGCAGCTGGGACCGGACTAGCGGGGGGGCGTACAATGAGCAGTTCTTC. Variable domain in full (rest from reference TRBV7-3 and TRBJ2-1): GAGVSQTPSNKVTEKGKYVELRCDPISGHTALYWYRQSLGQGPEFLIYFQGTGAADDSGLPNDRFFAVRPEGSVSTLKIQRTERGDSAVYLCASSWDRTSGGAYNEQFFGPGTRLTVL.